The rows below give T cell receptor beta chains drawn from one sample of a study of CD8 T cells in ankylosing spondylitis. Each CDR3 protein is one row after TCRdb ran MiXCR on the 5' RACE reads. The table has 300,000 to 350,000 distinct CDR3 sequences, more than 20% seen once; the top ten hold 3% to 4%. Sequencing used blood, either unsorted or a sorted T cell fraction (not recorded which). All receptors come from a female donor with ankylosing spondylitis or in good health (not recorded which). CDR3s include the opening cysteine and the closing phenylalanine or tryptophan. A D gene is named only where the DNA matches it firmly. Clone size is given for some rows only: seen once, a few or many times, or a class if the clone is expanded.

TRBJ2-5,-,15,-,TRBV20-1,TGCAGTGCTAGACCCTCTGGGGCCTCCGTGGGGACCCAGTACTTC,CSARPSGASVGTQYF
TRBJ1-5,-,13,-,TRBV20-1,TGCAGTGCTAGTGGGGGGGTTAGACAGCCCCAGCATTTT,CSASGGVRQPQHF
TRBJ2-3,TRBD2,16,few,TRBV20-1,TGCAGTGCTAGAGGGGCGGCTAGCGGGACCCCAGATACGCAGTATTTT,CSARGAASGTPDTQYF
TRBJ2-5,-,15,-,TRBV11-2,TGTGCCAGCAGCTTAGAGAGGGCAGAGCAAGAGACCCAGTACTTC,CASSLERAEQETQYF
TRBJ2-3,-,16,few,TRBV29-1,TGCAGCGTTGAAGAGAAGAGGTCTTTAGCAGCAGATACGCAGTATTTT,CSVEEKRSLAADTQYF
TRBJ2-7,TRBD2,13,-,TRBV3-1,TGTGCCAGCAGCCCGGCAACTAGCGCCTTTCAGTACTTC,CASSPATSAFQYF
TRBJ2-3,-,13,-,TRBV20-1,TGCAGTGATAACAGGGTGGGCGCAGATACGCAGTATTTT,CSDNRVGADTQYF
TRBJ2-4,-,15,few,TRBV6-2/TRBV6-3,TGTGCCAGCAGTTTCCGGTCCTTAGCCAAAAACATTCAGTACTTC,CASSFRSLAKNIQYF
TRBJ1-2,-,14,-,TRBV4-3,TGCGCCAGCAGCCAAGATCCGAAAGGTCGGGGCTACACCTTC,CASSQDPKGRGYTF
TRBJ1-2,TRBD1,13,few,TRBV6-5,TGTGCCAGCAGTTACGACAGGGGCTATGGCTACACCTTC,CASSYDRGYGYTF
TRBJ2-5,TRBD2,13,many,TRBV20-1,TGCAGTGCTAGGACTAGCGGGAAAGAGACCCAGTACTTC,CSARTSGKETQYF
TRBJ2-1,TRBD2,14,-,TRBV29-1,TGCAGCGTTGATTCTAGCGGGAGTTCAGGTGAGCAGTTCTTC,CSVDSSGSSGEQFF
TRBJ1-6,-,14,few,TRBV12-3/TRBV12-4,TGTGCCAGCAGGCAGACAGGCGGGGCTTCACCCCTCCACTTT,CASRQTGGASPLHF